Presented here are 2 T cell receptor beta chains from one specimen sequenced in a study of blood T cells in healthy people across ages. A second PCR, run for roughly 7 to 11 cycles, used a sample-barcoded 5' primer plus a J-beta primer mix. TCRdb used MiXCR to reprocess the 5' RACE reads, holding one entry per CDR3 protein. The data show roughly 1.4 million distinct CDR3 sequences, 55% to 75% seen once. The sequencing input was blood. These receptors were collected from a man younger than 35 in good health.

The chain couples TRBV12-3 or TRBV12-4 to TRBJ2-1, with unresolved D. The CDR3 spans 19 residues. Trimming took 2 bases from V and 0 from J, leaving 20 bases between them. DNA of the CDR3: TGTGCCAGCAGTTTATATTGGCGGCCTACACAAAGCTCCTACAATGAGCAGTTCTTC. Its translation: CASSLYWRPTQSSYNEQFF.

This chain connects TRBV29-1 to TRBJ1-2; TRBD1 is a possible D gene (6 bases). Between the trimmed V and J ends, which lost 4 bases and 0 bases, there was a span of 15 bases. Germline V lookup: CDR1 SQVTM, CDR2 ANQGSEA. The CDR3 contains 15 residues. For the CDR3, the DNA is TGCAGCGTTGGGAACAAGGGACACCCTAACTATGGCTACACCTTC. Protein product: CSVGNKGHPNYGYTF.